This T cell receptor (beta chain) came from a study of blood T cells in healthy people across ages. Germline CDR1 and CDR2: MNHNS and SASEGT. The V and J ends lost 8 bases and 7 bases respectively, with 18 bases between them. This CDR3 region has 14 residues. Together with a sample-barcoded 5' primer, a J-beta primer mix was included in a second PCR lasting about 7 to 11 cycles. TCRdb passed the 5' RACE reads through MiXCR, listing each CDR3 protein once. Of about 1.4 million distinct CDR3 sequences in the sample, approximately 59% are singletons; the top ten hold 5.5% to 8%. This TCR came from a man aged 18 to 30 in good health. What was sequenced was blood. The gene calls are TRBV6-1 and TRBJ2-1, with D unclear. The CDR3 is CASQLTAVDNEQFF. DNA of the CDR3: TGTGCCAGCCAATTAACGGCCGTCGATAATGAGCAGTTCTTC.